These 20 T cell receptor beta chains were all obtained from the same sample, sequenced in a study of control samples from healthy donors and cancer patients. TCRdb's copy holds only in-frame clones and misses some; the assay was immunoSEQ multiplex PCR. Of 100,000 to 150,000 clones listed, less than 95% are singletons. Material: blood. These receptors came from a young man in good health.

This clone was counted a single time. The chain uses TRBV7-9 and TRBJ1-3, with TRBD1 as a possible D gene (5 bases). Trimming removed 5 bases at V and 2 bases at J, with 16 bases between. This CDR3 comprises 16 residues. Germline V CDR1 and CDR2: SEHNR, FQNEAQ (reference sequence). The CDR3 DNA is TGTGCCAGCAGCCTCACGCTAGCCAGGGCTGGAAACACCATATATTTT. Amino acid sequence: CASSLTLARAGNTIYF.

This chain uses TRBV7-2 with TRBJ2-7; D is uncertain. V lost 1 base, J lost 2 bases, and 9 bases lay in between. The CDR3 has 14 amino acids. Germline V CDR1 and CDR2: SGHTA, FQGNSA. The CDR3 protein is CASSLGPSTYEQYF. CDR3 coding DNA: TGTGCCAGCAGCTTAGGCCCCAGCACCTACGAGCAGTACTTC.

This clone was seen a single time. Distinct nucleotide sequences in the sample also encode this CDR3. This rearrangement joins TRBV18 to TRBJ2-3; D remains ambiguous. V shed 3 bases and J shed 0 bases, with 4 bases lying between them. This CDR3 is built from 13 residues. The germline V gene has CDR1 KGHSH and CDR2 LQKENI. CDR3 bases: TGTGCCAGCTCACCTGGGAGCACAGATACGCAGTATTTT. It translates to CASSPGSTDTQYF.

The chain has TRBV5-1 and TRBJ2-7, with 9 bases lining up with TRBD1. The CDR3 runs to 15 residues. Germline V gene data show CDR1 as SGHRS and CDR2 as YFSETQ. The ends lost 0 bases at V and 4 bases at J; junction bases unmatched: 5. DNA for the CDR3: TGCGCCAGCAGCTTGGGGACAGGGGTTGTATACGAGCAGTACTTC. Protein product: CASSLGTGVVYEQYF.

The chain is built from TRBV27 and TRBJ2-7; D not resolved. This CDR3 has 13 residues. Trimming pared 3 bases from V and 2 bases from J, leaving 8 bases between. CDR1 and CDR2 (germline): MNHEY, SMNVEV (reference sequence). The CDR3 DNA sequence: TGTGCCAGCAGTTTGGGCACAGCCTACGAGCAGTACTTC. Translated, it gives CASSLGTAYEQYF.

V is TRBV29-1 and J is TRBJ1-1; weak D call: TRBD1 (5 bases). V shed 4 bases and J shed 1 base, with 7 bases lying between them. Germline CDR1 SQVTM, CDR2 ANQGSEA. CDR3 length: 12 residues. This CDR3 reads CSVGQTNTEAFF. In DNA, the CDR3 is TGCAGCGTTGGACAGACGAACACTGAAGCTTTCTTT.

The CDR3 is CASSRQGIRGEQFF. The CDR3 coding sequence is TGTGCCAGCAGCAGACAGGGGATTCGGGGTGAGCAGTTCTTC. The V call is TRBV2, the J call TRBJ2-1; 8 bases fit TRBD1. Per germline, CDR1 SNHLY and CDR2 FYNNEI. The trim removed 6 bases at V and 9 bases at J, leaving 10 bases unmatched. This CDR3 spans 14 amino acids.

Details on this clone: An end of the junction does not agree with germline; a read error may underlie this. The rearrangement uses TRBV3-1 (or the pseudogene TRBV3-2) and TRBJ2-2; the D gene is possibly TRBD1 (5 bases). The CDR3 length is 15 residues. Germline V CDR1 and CDR2: LGHDT, YNNKEL (reference sequence). The CDR3 region has the DNA TGTGCCAGCAGGCAAGGGGAACAGTCAAGGCGCCAGCTGTTTTTT. It codes for CASRQGEQSRRQLFF.

V is TRBV15 and J is TRBJ2-1; 9 nucleotides align to TRBD1. Germline CDR1 and CDR2: LNHNV and YYDKDF (reference sequence). The CDR3 spans 16 residues. The V and J ends lost 2 bases and 4 bases, in that order; junction bases with no gene match: 6. The CDR3 coding sequence is TGTGCCACCAGCAGACTTGACAGGGGGTCGTACAATGAGCAGTTCTTC. This sequence encodes CATSRLDRGSYNEQFF.

This chain uses TRBV5-6 with TRBJ1-2; a weak D match, TRBD1 (6 bases). Trimming cost V 5 bases and J 4 bases, with 15 bases left between them. Per germline, CDR1 SGHDT and CDR2 YYEEEE. The CDR3 length is 14 residues. The CDR3 DNA reads TGTGCCAGCAGACTAACACAGGGCGGCTATGGCTACACCTTC. Its protein is CASRLTQGGYGYTF.

The genes are TRBV7-2 and TRBJ2-1; 7 bases line up with TRBD2. CDR3 length equals 16 residues. Looked up from germline, CDR1 is SGHTA and CDR2 is FQGNSA. The trim removed 1 base at V and 4 bases at J, leaving 7 bases unmatched. CDR3: CASSLGGGVQYNEQFF. CDR3 coding DNA: TGTGCCAGCAGCTTAGGCGGGGGAGTTCAGTACAATGAGCAGTTCTTC.

The rearrangement joins TRBV28 to TRBJ2-7; maybe TRBD1 (6 bases). Germline V CDR1 and CDR2: MDHEN, SYDVKM. The V end lost 4 bases, the J end lost 2 bases, and 12 bases lay between the germline ends. This CDR3 region has 14 residues. CDR3 sequence reads: CASSSGTSTYEQYF. Here the CDR3 DNA reads TGTGCCAGCAGTTCCGGGACATCGACCTACGAGCAGTACTTC.

The chain carries TRBV9 and TRBJ1-4; 7 nucleotides match TRBD1. V was clipped by 2 bases and J by 7 bases; unmatched bases: 8. CDR1 is SGDLS, CDR2 YYNGEE, per germline. This CDR3 comprises 15 residues. DNA for the CDR3: TGTGCCAGCAGCGTGGGGGAGAACAGGGGTGAAAAACTGTTTTTT. Translating it yields CASSVGENRGEKLFF.

The gene calls are TRBV6-5 and TRBJ2-7, with TRBD1 matching over 8 bases. CDR1 is MNHEY and CDR2 is SVGAGI in the germline V gene. The CDR3 length is 14 residues. V lost 1 base to trimming and J lost 4 bases; unmatched junction nucleotides: 3. The DNA for the CDR3 is TGTGCCAGCAGTTACTTCCAGGGGGCTTACGAGCAGTACTTC. It codes for CASSYFQGAYEQYF.

This clone appeared once. The rearrangement uses TRBV7-2 and TRBJ2-5, with no clear D. This CDR3 has 14 amino acids. Germline CDR1 reads SGHTA; CDR2 reads FQGNSA. V was clipped by 0 bases and J by 1 base, with 6 bases between them. The CDR3: CASSLAGPQETQYF. The CDR3 nucleotides read TGTGCCAGCAGCTTAGCAGGGCCCCAAGAGACCCAGTACTTC.

This sequence joins TRBV19 and TRBJ1-5, with 10 positions matching TRBD1. The CDR3 has 19 residues. The germline CDR1 and CDR2 sequences are LNHDA and SQIVND (reference sequence). After removal of 3 bases from V and 0 bases from J, the junction contained 11 bases not matched to a gene. DNA for the CDR3: TGTGCCAGTAGTATGGGGACAGGGGCCCCCGAGGGTAGCAATCAGCCCCAGCATTTT. Translated, it gives CASSMGTGAPEGSNQPQHF.

The V and J genes are TRBV25-1 and TRBJ1-2, with D possibly being TRBD1 (5 bases). CDR3 length: 12 amino acids. The germline V gene has CDR1 MGHDK and CDR2 SYGVNS. The V end was cut by 2 bases, the J end by 5 bases, with 6 bases between. CDR3 in DNA: TGTGCCAGCAGTGAACAGGGATATGGCTACACCTTC. Its protein is CASSEQGYGYTF.

V usage is TRBV28 and J usage is TRBJ2-7; possible D gene TRBD1, 6 bases. In germline, CDR1 is MDHEN, CDR2 SYDVKM. Deletions cut 5 bases from V and 0 bases from J, with 14 bases between. The length of the CDR3 is 15 residues. The DNA for the CDR3 is TGTGCCAGCAGTCCACGATTACAGGGCTCCTACGAGCAGTACTTC. It specifies CASSPRLQGSYEQYF. The full variable domain, completed using reference TRBV28 and TRBJ2-7, is DVKVTQSSRYLVKRTGEKVFLECVQDMDHENMFWYRQDPGLGLRLIYFSYDVKMKEKGDIPEGYSVSREKKERFSLILESASTNQTSMYLCASSPRLQGSYEQYFGPGTRLTVT.

This sequence joins TRBV10-1 and TRBJ2-1; unclear D gene. This CDR3 region has 14 residues. CDR1 is WNHNN, CDR2 SYGVQD, per germline (reference sequence). The ends were cut back, 1 base at V and 5 bases at J, with 9 bases in the middle. The CDR3: CASSEWGSDNEQFF. The DNA of the CDR3 is TGCGCCAGCAGTGAGTGGGGTTCAGACAATGAGCAGTTCTTC.

J is TRBJ2-7 and V is TRBV5-5; 9 bases align to TRBD2. The germline V gene encodes CDR1 SGHKS and CDR2 YYEKEE (reference sequence). With V trimmed by 7 bases and J by 5 bases, 13 bases remained unmatched. The CDR3 runs 15 residues. CDR3 in DNA: TGTGCCAGCTCCAGCTTCCCTAGCGGGATAAACGAGCAGTACTTC. Protein sequence: CASSSFPSGINEQYF.